The 10 T cell receptor beta chains below were found in one sample sequenced in a study of identical twins. TCRdb independently ran MiXCR on the 5' RACE reads; one entry per CDR3 protein. The table records 1.5 million to 2 million distinct CDR3 sequences, under 35% of them present only once. The sample was cord blood. These receptors came from a newborn girl in good health.

This clonotype was seen a handful of times. V gene TRBV6-5 combines with J gene TRBJ2-3; tentatively, D is TRBD1 (5 bases). The CDR3 length is 15 residues. The germline CDR1 and CDR2 sequences are MNHEY and SVGAGI. V was pared by 2 bases and J by 2 bases, with 11 bases between. The CDR3 here is CASSYVAGPTDTQYF. The DNA of the CDR3 is TGTGCCAGCAGTTACGTAGCAGGGCCCACAGATACGCAGTATTTT.

This clonotype was picked up a small number of times. The chain uses TRBV20-1 and TRBJ2-5, with TRBD2 matching over 10 bases. After removal of 4 bases from V and 2 bases from J, the junction contained 7 bases not matched to a gene. From germline, CDR1 is DFQATT and CDR2 SNEGSKA (reference sequence). This CDR3 region has 15 residues. DNA for the CDR3: TGCAGTGCTAACGGACTAGCGGCCTTACAAGAGACCCAGTACTTC. Residues: CSANGLAALQETQYF.

DNA for the CDR3: TGTGCCAGCAGCTTAGTATTGGGACCGTCTTTGGGCGGGGAGCTGTTTTTT. Protein sequence: CASSLVLGPSLGGELFF. J is TRBJ2-2 and V is TRBV7-9, with D perhaps matching TRBD1 or TRBD2 (5 bases each). The CDR3 contains 17 residues. The germline CDR1 and CDR2 sequences are SEHNR and FQNEAQ (reference sequence). V lost 1 base and J 7 bases, leaving 19 bases between the germline ends.

V usage is TRBV28 and J usage is TRBJ2-3, with 10 nucleotides matching TRBD2. The CDR3 totals 14 residues. V lost 5 bases and J lost 6; bases outside the gene matches: 5. Germline V gives CDR1 MDHEN, CDR2 SYDVKM. The chain's CDR3 is CASSLAGAMDTQYF. As DNA, the CDR3 is TGTGCCAGCAGTCTAGCGGGAGCAATGGATACGCAGTATTTT.

This clonotype was seen a handful of times. This chain joins TRBV11-2 and TRBJ2-1; perhaps TRBD2 as D (6 bases). CDR3 size: 16 residues. V was pared by 4 bases and J by 4 bases, with 17 bases between. Germline-derived CDR1 and CDR2 are SGHAT and FQNNGV. CDR3 sequence: CASSSGSGLRYNEQFF. The CDR3 DNA follows: TGTGCCAGCAGCTCTGGTTCGGGACTGAGGTACAATGAGCAGTTCTTC.

The chain couples TRBV5-1 to TRBJ2-5; TRBD2 agrees at 14 bases. The CDR3 runs to 17 residues. Germline trimming cut 5 bases from V and 4 bases from J; bases unmatched to any gene: 10. From germline, CDR1 is SGHRS and CDR2 YFSETQ. The CDR3 sequence is CASSRTSGGIRTETQYF. In nucleotides, the CDR3 is TGCGCCAGCAGTCGGACTAGCGGGGGGATAAGAACAGAGACCCAGTACTTC.

The V gene is TRBV24-1, the J gene TRBJ2-7, with TRBD1 matching over 8 bases. Judging by the DNA end, TRBJ2-5 fits better; the J call may be wrong. CDR1 and CDR2 (germline): KGHDR, SFDVKD. CDR3 length equals 14 residues. CDR3 sequence: CATSDQDRDETQYF. The CDR3, as DNA: TGTGCCACCAGTGACCAGGACAGGGATGAGACCCAGTACTTC.

This clonotype was detected a few times. The V call is TRBV15, the J call TRBJ2-3; D remains unclear. Germline loops: CDR1 LNHNV, CDR2 YYDKDF (reference sequence). The CDR3 is 12 amino acids. V was cut by 8 bases and J by 0 bases, with 6 bases left in between. The CDR3 DNA reads TGTGCCACCCAGACTAGCACAGATACGCAGTATTTT. As protein: CATQTSTDTQYF.

In this sample, this clonotype turned up a few times. This chain links TRBV7-2 with TRBJ2-7, with D perhaps TRBD1 or TRBD2 (5 bases each). Trimming stripped 5 bases from V and 3 bases from J, with 14 bases between. In germline, CDR1 is SGHTA, CDR2 FQGNSA. The CDR3 has 14 amino acids. The CDR3 loop reads CASSRPGGYYEQYF. Here the CDR3 DNA reads TGTGCCAGCAGCCGCCCTGGGGGTTACTACGAGCAGTACTTC. The full variable domain, its missing parts supplied by reference TRBV7-2 and TRBJ2-7, is GAGVSQSPSNKVTEKGKDVELRCDPISGHTALYWYRQSLGQGLEFLIYFQGNSAPDKSGLPSDRFSAERTGGSVSTLTIQRTQQEDSAVYLCASSRPGGYYEQYFGPGTRLTVT.

In its sample, this clonotype was seen a few times. The chain combines TRBV6-1 with TRBJ2-3, with TRBD2 matching 8 bases. The germline V gene has CDR1 MNHNS and CDR2 SASEGT. The CDR3 spans 16 residues. V lost 2 bases to trimming and J lost 2 bases; unmatched junction nucleotides: 6. The CDR3 sequence is CASSERSSGYTDTQYF. DNA for the CDR3: TGTGCCAGCAGTGAACGGTCTAGCGGGTACACAGATACGCAGTATTTT.